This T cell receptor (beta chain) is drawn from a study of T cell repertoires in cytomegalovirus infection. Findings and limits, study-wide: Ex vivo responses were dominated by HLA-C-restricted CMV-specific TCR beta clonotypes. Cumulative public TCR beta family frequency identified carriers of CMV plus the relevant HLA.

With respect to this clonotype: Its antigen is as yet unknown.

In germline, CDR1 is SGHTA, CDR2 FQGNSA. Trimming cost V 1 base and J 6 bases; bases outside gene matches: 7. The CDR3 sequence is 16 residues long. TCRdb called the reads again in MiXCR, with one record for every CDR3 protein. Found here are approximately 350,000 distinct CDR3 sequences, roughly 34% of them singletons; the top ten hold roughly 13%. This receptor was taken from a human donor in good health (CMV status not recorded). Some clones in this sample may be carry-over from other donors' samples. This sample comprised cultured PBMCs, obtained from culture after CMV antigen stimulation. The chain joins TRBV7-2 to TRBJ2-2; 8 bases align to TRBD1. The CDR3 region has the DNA TGTGCCAGCAGCTTAGTTGCAGGGGGCGAAGCCGGGGAGCTGTTTTTT. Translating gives CASSLVAGGEAGELFF. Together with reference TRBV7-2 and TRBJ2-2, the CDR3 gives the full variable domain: GAGVSQSPSNKVTEKGKDVELRCDPISGHTALYWYRQSLGQGLEFLIYFQGNSAPDKSGLPSDRFSAERTGGSVSTLTIQRTQQEDSAVYLCASSLVAGGEAGELFFGEGSRLTVL.